This T cell receptor beta chain was identified in a study of cytomegalovirus exposure and HLA in healthy donors (dated by TCRdb to about 2017). Notes on the research overall: According to an earlier analysis of 550 to 700 of the donors, about 179 million T cells yielded 90 million to 140 million unique TCR beta sequences and approximately 280 Gb of sequence data. About 280 gigabases of sequencing data and around 85 million unique TCR sequences made up an early release that covered about 640 HLA-typed donors. Of the approximately 400 genotyped donors, roughly 76% were placed in the genetic ancestry cluster associated with self-reported Caucasian donors. The study aimed to test whether cataloging public T cell receptors could reveal signatures of past pathogen exposure. The T cell repertoires of around 730 subjects were profiled by immunosequencing and related to cytomegalovirus serostatus. A separate validation cohort of about 110 different subjects was used in addition to the roughly 640-subject first cohort. The study combined high-throughput TCR immunosequencing, statistical association of individual TCRs with disease status, and machine learning to predict cytomegalovirus infection status. A later analysis re-examined previously published TCR beta repertoires from about 700 donors and added high-resolution HLA genotyping to investigate patterns of TCR occurrence. Rather than drawing on any new phenotypic data, the later analysis identified candidate immune exposures from TCR beta sequences and the way those sequences occurred across donors. In an earlier analysis of roughly 600 of the donors, high-throughput TCR beta sequencing was used to judge whether each TCR beta V gene segment behaved as functional or pseudogenic. Donor age, sex, ethnicity and CMV serostatus were compiled together with the repertoire data. A later genetic analysis took genome-wide SNP genotypes for about three fifths of the roughly 670 donors and used that subset as a discovery cohort. Every discovery cohort repertoire had been produced on one sequencing platform. Both class I and class II loci were covered by HLA typing, at four-digit resolution. Typing coverage varied by locus: 629-630 donors for A, B, C, DRB1 and DQB1; under 550 for DQA1; more than 600 for DPA1; roughly 470 for DPB1. Because of strong linkage in the cohort, roughly 5 DR-DQ haplotypes were treated as single units for association and clustering. Across approximately 400 genotyped donors of the cohort, an average of about 240,000 unique TCR beta nucleotide sequences per donor were sequenced, and around 19% of those sequences were non-productive. What the study reported, not specific to this receptor: Most CMV-associated TCR beta chains appeared to be HLA-restricted in a later analysis, and the HLA associations seemed to be driven largely by CMV exposure. In this cohort, only TCR beta chains were sequenced, and detectable features were limited by the absence of alpha or paired-chain data. Some IMGT-functional V segments, including TRBV6-2 and TRBV6-3, could not be told apart with the 87-base-pair reads, so those segments were excluded. Specific HLA alleles were associated with 15,000 to 20,000 TCR beta sequences at a false discovery rate of 0.05 in a later analysis. A group of highly shared sequence variants was considered likely to be a technical artifact of the sequencing pipeline. While some public TCRs were present in many individuals, most TCR sequences turned up only very rarely across donors. The study gave a list of 150 to 200 TCR beta chains associated with cytomegalovirus. A further reported finding was that TCR beta sequences accurately predicted the HLA-A and HLA-B alleles for most subjects in the first cohort. The authors suggested that the approach could potentially be generalized to other disease states and immunological phenotypes. Compared with equally common non-associated chains, HLA-associated TCR beta chains in a later analysis were more clonally expanded and had lower generation probabilities. In a later analysis, several top co-occurrence clusters were reported to appear linked to parvovirus B19, influenza, CMV and Epstein-Barr virus. Linkage disequilibrium might explain the correlated functional status among segregating V segments, but an unknown experimental factor could not be excluded. The presence/absence analyses assumed that sequencing depth was roughly uniform across donors, and that assumption may not be true. Because HLA typing was missing for some donors at each locus, association tests included only the typed subset. The earlier analysis of 587 of the donors excluded over 15 rarely observed V segments, including chromosome 9 orphons, because counts were too low. A few of the identified cytomegalovirus-associated TCR beta chains were confirmed in vitro to be specific for cytomegalovirus antigens. A later genetic analysis associated a missense DCLRE1C variant with V-gene and J-gene trimming of TCR beta chains, and an independent cohort replicated the association. Broadly in line with IMGT annotations, most TCR beta V segments showed up in productive rearrangements about 90% or about 30% of the time in an earlier analysis of approximately 600 of the donors. The classifier was reported to diagnose cytomegalovirus status with high specificity and sensitivity in both the original and validation cohorts. A later genetic analysis reported fewer N-insertions in productive TCRs among donors in an Asian-associated ancestry cluster than the roughly 620-donor mean. Strong co-occurrence of HLA alleles, especially DR and DQ, made assigning TCR associations to individual alleles difficult. The only immune exposure information available for the cohort was CMV serostatus. In a later analysis, TCR association rates were found to vary across HLA loci, with the most associated TCRs seen for DRB1 alleles and the fewest for HLA-C alleles.

The germline V end is reduced by 5 bases and the J end by 4 bases; junction bases left unmatched: 4. The CDR3, cysteine through phenylalanine, is 15 amino acids long. Only the CDR3 DNA is retained, 45 bases long and in frame from the first base. CDR1 is given as SGHTA and CDR2 as FQGTGA, both from the germline V gene. The cohort consisted of 650 to 700 healthy bone marrow donors. At the time of sampling, all cohort members were nominally healthy, though unrecorded immune exposures were likely present. The donor was CMV seronegative and belonged to the group of 352 seronegative cohort members. A peripheral blood sample was collected from each donor, and TCR beta sequencing was performed on peripheral blood mononuclear cells. Genomic DNA was extracted from the blood cell samples with the Qiagen DNeasy Blood Extraction Kit. Libraries were made using the immunoSEQ multiplex PCR assay. The multiplex PCR relied on a mix of 60 forward primers for TCR Vbeta segments and 13 reverse primers for TCR Jbeta segments. The CDR3 region of rearranged TCR beta genes was amplified from genomic DNA with a multiplex PCR assay. The Illumina HiSeq System was used to sequence the amplified TCR beta libraries as 87-base-pair reads. In the authors' own workflow: A later analysis counted tens of millions of unique TCR beta chains across the 670 or so repertoires, and some 11 million of these chains were shared by at least two donors. Raw reads were error-corrected and collapsed into unique sequences by a nearest-neighbor algorithm in which closely related sequences were merged to remove PCR and sequencing errors. CDR3 sequences were aligned to IMGT reference sequences to assign V, D and J gene segments. For a sequence to be retained, at least a six-nucleotide match to both a V gene segment and a J gene segment was required. A rearrangement counted as productive if the CDR3 had no stop codons and remained in frame with V and J, and every other rearrangement counted as non-productive. Following IMGT convention, CDR3 was defined as the stretch from the second conserved V-encoded cysteine up to the conserved J-encoded phenylalanine. In an earlier analysis of more than 550 of the donors, sequences lacking an unambiguous match to a single V gene segment were excluded. In an earlier analysis of approximately 500 of the donors, a V segment was called functional when productive rearrangements were above 56.7%, and segregating when the standard deviation between donors exceeded 5%. A statistical classification framework was built for diagnosing cytomegalovirus status from the catalog of TCR beta chain sequences. V and J gene assignment, in a later analysis, came from comparing TCR nucleotide sequences with IMGT/GENE-DB human TR gene sequences. A later analysis assigned CDR3 sequences and most-parsimonious VDJ recombination scenarios with the TCRdist pipeline. In a later analysis, every TCR beta chain was defined by the combination of its CDR3 amino acid sequence and its V-gene family, and reads without a unique V-gene family were dropped. As a way to deal with suspected cross-contamination and a sequencing artifact, a later analysis dropped 592 nucleotide sequences that were highly shared and had low generation probability. In a later analysis, a clonal expansion index was calculated for each public chain from normalized within-repertoire ranks of inferred template counts. Generation probabilities in a later analysis came from a VDJ recombination model fitted to out-of-frame rearrangements, and those results were checked against IGoR. In a later analysis, hypergeometric tests were used to score TCR-TCR, TCR-HLA and TCR-CMV co-occurrence, with a repertoire-size bias correction applied to TCR pairs. In a later analysis, false discovery rates were estimated by permuting HLA or CMV assignments 20 times. In a later analysis, co-occurring TCRs were grouped using DBSCAN, with TCRdist sequence similarity added in when clustering inside HLA-allele-positive subsets. Repertoires with fewer than 30,000 or more than 120,000 public chains were left out of co-occurrence clustering, as were five repertoires with anomalous nucleotide sharing. TCRdb holds this immuneACCESS table with in-frame rearrangements only. Some clones are missing; in checked studies, unresolved V genes explain under half, and the rest has no known cause. D and trimming come from the DNA, and the V and J calls and clone size come from that table. This sample gives approximately 140,000 clones in total; 81% of them show up just once. Jointly, the top ten make up around 0.67% of the sample.

With regard to this clone: The antigen it recognizes is unknown. Base qualities are not recorded, but no much larger clone differs from it by a single base.

The chain is encoded by TRBV7-3 joined to TRBJ2-6; 8 central nucleotides agree with TRBD1. The receptor was derived from a man aged 18 to 35 in good health and CMV-seronegative. The sequenced sample was PBMCs. The CDR3 amino acid sequence is: CASSLTGDGANVLTF. The sequenced DNA: TGTGCCAGCAGCCTGACAGGGGACGGGGCCAACGTCCTGACTTTC.